This TCR beta chain derives from a study of blood T cells in healthy people across ages. The CDR3 totals 15 residues. Germline CDR1 MNHEY, CDR2 SVGEGT. Trimming at V came to 6 bases and at J to 6 bases, leaving 10 bases not matched to a gene. In the case of this clonotype: What it binds is not known.

Whole-study findings and limits: Donor CMV status was unknown, possibly confounding expanded clonotype changes. A conclusive naive versus antigen-experienced comparison was prevented by the unsorted PBMCs.

Together with a sample-barcoded 5' primer, a J-beta primer mix was included in a second PCR lasting about 6 to 12 cycles. Every single cDNA molecule received a tag from a template-switch adaptor with 12 random nucleotides. From the 5' RACE reads, TCRdb called clonotypes with MiXCR, one entry per CDR3 protein. The sample holds 790,000 or so distinct CDR3 sequences, about 42% seen once. This TCR derives from an elderly man in good health. The specimen was blood. This chain uses TRBV6-2 or TRBV6-3 with TRBJ2-5; TRBD1 agrees at 10 bases. CDR3: CASSLTPGQGQTQYF. CDR3 nucleotide sequence: TGTGCCAGCAGCCTTACTCCGGGACAGGGGCAGACCCAGTACTTC.